The clone carrying this TCR beta chain has a count of ten or more. What it binds is unknown. This sample stems from a study of CD8 T cells in ankylosing spondylitis. The germline gives CDR1 SGHDT, CDR2 YYEEEE. The CDR3 length is 14 residues. Between the trimmed V and J ends, which lost 3 bases and 4 bases, there was a span of 13 bases. Study results and caveats: Among TCR beta sequences, a motif of under 10 highly homologous variants appeared characteristic of ankylosing spondylitis blood.

TCRdb reprocessed the 5' RACE reads via MiXCR and lists one record per CDR3 protein. In the table there are around 490,000 distinct CDR3 sequences, approximately 5% of which are singletons. What was sequenced was blood, either unsorted or a sorted T cell fraction (not recorded which). The chain has TRBV5-6 and TRBJ2-5; D is tentatively TRBD1 or TRBD2 (6 bases each). This clonotype was sampled from a male donor with ankylosing spondylitis. The CDR3 loop reads CASSSRRGSETQYF. In DNA, the CDR3 is TGTGCCAGCAGCTCCAGGAGGGGGTCAGAGACCCAGTACTTC.